The clone carrying this T cell receptor beta chain was observed many times. Its antigen is not identified. This entry is derived from a study of regulatory T cells in long-lasting Graves disease. Regarding the study as a whole: Accuracy might have suffered from few samples.

Building the TCR beta libraries relied on iRepertoire HTBI primers, and CDR3 regions underwent Arm-PCR. Via MiXCR, TCRdb re-called the multiplex PCR reads, giving one row per CDR3 protein. The table includes 200,000 to 250,000 distinct CDR3 sequences, around 20% detected once. The V gene lost 5 bases and the J gene lost 2 bases, with 11 bases spanning the gap. This CDR3 has 14 residues. CDR1 and CDR2 (germline): MNHEY, SMNVEV (reference sequence). The time point denotes: newly diagnosed GD, antithyroid drugs for less than 3 months. The TCR library used RNA extracted from PBMCs. The same specimen was also included in a second study, on T cells in Graves' hyperthyroidism and ophthalmopathy. That source adds: Patients aged 18 to 65 with hyperthyroidism were newly diagnosed, with duration under 2 months.

The sample in question was peripheral blood mononuclear cells (PBMCs), obtained at new diagnosis, from a patient treated with antithyroid drugs. The chain uses TRBV27 and TRBJ2-3; D ambiguous. This TCR came from a woman aged 25-40 years with Graves disease. This CDR3 reads CASSPLPPTDTQYF. In nucleotides, the CDR3 is TGTGCCAGCAGTCCCCTGCCTCCCACAGATACGCAGTATTTT.